This T cell receptor (beta chain) was recovered during a study of blood T cell repertoires in COVID-19. Study-wide background: Acute and convalescent COVID-19 specimens originated in the United States, Italy and Spain. PBMCs, B-cell-depleted T cells, or T cells were the source of the cDNA or gDNA that made up the material.

Original data processing: Using reference gene primer amplification, nucleated cell counts were estimated. Assay used: immunoSEQ multiplex PCR; TCRdb lists only in-frame clones, some missing. V and J calls and clone size are as listed in that table; D and trimming were resolved from the DNA. The sample includes under 200,000 clones, around four fifths of them seen just once. Per germline, CDR1 SGHTS and CDR2 YDEGEE. V lost 0 bases to trimming and J lost 7 bases; unmatched junction nucleotides: 4. There are 15 residues in the CDR3. The sequenced material came from peripheral blood. The TCR originated in a man between 65 and 79 years old with acute or convalescent COVID-19. The rearrangement uses TRBV5-8 and TRBJ1-6; 7 nucleotides agree with TRBD1. The CDR3 nucleotides read TGTGCCAGCAGCTTGGTGCAGGGGGTAAATTCACCCCTCCACTTT. Its translation: CASSLVQGVNSPLHF.